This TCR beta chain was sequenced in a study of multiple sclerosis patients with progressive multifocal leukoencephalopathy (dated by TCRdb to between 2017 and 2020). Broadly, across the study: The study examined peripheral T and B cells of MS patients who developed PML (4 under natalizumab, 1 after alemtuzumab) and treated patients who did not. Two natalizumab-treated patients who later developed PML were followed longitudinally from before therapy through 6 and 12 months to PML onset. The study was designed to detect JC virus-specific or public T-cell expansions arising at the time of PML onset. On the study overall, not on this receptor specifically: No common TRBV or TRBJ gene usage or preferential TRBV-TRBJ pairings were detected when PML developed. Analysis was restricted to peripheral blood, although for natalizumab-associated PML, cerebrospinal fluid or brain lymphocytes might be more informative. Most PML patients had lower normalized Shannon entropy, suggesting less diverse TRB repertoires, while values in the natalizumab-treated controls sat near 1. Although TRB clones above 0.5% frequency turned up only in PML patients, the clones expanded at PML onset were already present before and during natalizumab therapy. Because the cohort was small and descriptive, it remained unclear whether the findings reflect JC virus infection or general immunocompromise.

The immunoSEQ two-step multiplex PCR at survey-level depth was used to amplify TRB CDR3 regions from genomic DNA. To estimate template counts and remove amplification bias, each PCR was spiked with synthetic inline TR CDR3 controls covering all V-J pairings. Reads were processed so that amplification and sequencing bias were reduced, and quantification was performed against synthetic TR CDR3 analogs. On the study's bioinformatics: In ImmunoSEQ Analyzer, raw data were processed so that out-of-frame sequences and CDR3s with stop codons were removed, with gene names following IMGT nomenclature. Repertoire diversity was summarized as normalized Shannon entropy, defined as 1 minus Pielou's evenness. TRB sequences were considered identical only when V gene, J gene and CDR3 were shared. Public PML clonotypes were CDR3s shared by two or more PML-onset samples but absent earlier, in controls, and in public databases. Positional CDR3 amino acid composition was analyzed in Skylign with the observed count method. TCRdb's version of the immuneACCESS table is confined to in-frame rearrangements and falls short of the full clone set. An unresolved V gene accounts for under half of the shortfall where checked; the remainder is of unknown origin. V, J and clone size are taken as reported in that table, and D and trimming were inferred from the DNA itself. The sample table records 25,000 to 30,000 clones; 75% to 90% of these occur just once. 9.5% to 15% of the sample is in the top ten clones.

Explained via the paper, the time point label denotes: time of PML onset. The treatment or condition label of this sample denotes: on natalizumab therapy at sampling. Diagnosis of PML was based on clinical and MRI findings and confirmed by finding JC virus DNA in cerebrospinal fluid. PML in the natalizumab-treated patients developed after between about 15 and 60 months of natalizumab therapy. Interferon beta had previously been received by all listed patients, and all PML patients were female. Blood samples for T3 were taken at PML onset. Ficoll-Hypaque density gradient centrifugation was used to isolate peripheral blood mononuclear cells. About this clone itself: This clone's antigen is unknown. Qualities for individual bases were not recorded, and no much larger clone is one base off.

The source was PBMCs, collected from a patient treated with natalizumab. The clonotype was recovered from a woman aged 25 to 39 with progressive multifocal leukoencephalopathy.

The nucleotides read TGTGCCAGCAGTGATGAAAGTGAGGGGCTTCTCACTGAAGCTTTCTTT. The encoded protein is CASSDESEGLLTEAFF. The chain is encoded by TRBV27 joined to TRBJ1-1; the D gene is possibly TRBD1, with 5 bases matching. CDR1 and CDR2 are drawn from the germline V gene (reference sequence): MNHEY, SMNVEV. The CDR3 starts with the cysteine, ends with the phenylalanine, and has 16 residues. Only the CDR3 DNA is retained, 48 bases long and in frame from the first base. Cut back by 5 bases and 4 bases, the V and J ends lie 20 bases apart.